One and the same sample provided the 10 T cell receptor beta chains below, sequenced in a study of radiation and T cells in renal cell carcinoma. Treatment meaning: 15 Gy SBRT to primary tumor, nephrectomy 4 weeks later. Here immunoSEQ multiplex PCR was the method, and the copy in TCRdb shows in-frame clones only, minus some. The sample records under 20,000 clones, less than 70% being singletons. The sample here was tumor tissue, taken from a patient whose treatment included radiotherapy and nephrectomy. All receptors derive from a woman aged 70-85 years with renal cell carcinoma.

This clone was detected only a few times. The chain couples TRBV19 to TRBJ2-2; 7 nucleotides align to TRBD2. The germline gives CDR1 LNHDA, CDR2 SQIVND (reference sequence). The CDR3 sequence is 14 residues long. Trimming cost V 4 bases and J 3 bases; bases outside gene matches: 2. The CDR3 bases are TGTGCCAGTAGTAGCGGGGGTTACACCGGGGAGCTGTTTTTT. Its protein product is CASSSGGYTGELFF.

The chain employs TRBV5-6 and TRBJ1-2; 9 nucleotides align to TRBD1. In germline, CDR1 is SGHDT, CDR2 YYEEEE. This CDR3 spans 13 amino acids. After removal of 4 bases from V and 5 bases from J, the junction contained 3 bases not matched to a gene. The DNA of the CDR3 is TGTGCCAGCAGCACCGACAGGGGGTATGGCTACACCTTC. As protein: CASSTDRGYGYTF.

This chain joins TRBV7-3 and TRBJ1-6, with D hard to call. Germline CDR1 and CDR2: SGHTA and FQGTGA. Trimming stripped 0 bases from V and 8 bases from J, with 11 bases between. The CDR3 length is 15 residues. The CDR3 DNA follows: TGTGCCAGCAGCTTAACGTTTAGTGCAGATTCACCCCTCCACTTT. It translates to CASSLTFSADSPLHF.

The V gene is TRBV6-4, the J gene TRBJ1-4; D gene unclear. Trimming removed 7 bases from V and 7 bases from J, with 10 bases in between. Germline V gene sequence: CDR1 MRHNA, CDR2 SNTAGT. This CDR3 comprises 12 residues. In DNA, the CDR3 is TGTGCCAGCACCTCCAGATCTGAAAAACTGTTTTTT. This sequence encodes CASTSRSEKLFF.

Note on this clone: The sample contains more than one DNA sequence encoding this CDR3. CDR3 sequence (DNA): TGTGCCAGCAGGGACAGGGGGAGCAATCAGCCCCAGCATTTT. Its protein product is CASRDRGSNQPQHF. The chain uses TRBV6-5 and TRBJ1-5, with 10 bases matching TRBD1. This CDR3 is built from 14 residues. Germline-derived CDR1 and CDR2 are MNHEY and SVGAGI. V lost 6 bases to trimming and J lost 1 base; unmatched junction nucleotides: 0.

The chain has TRBV28 and TRBJ1-1; D gene uncertain. From germline, CDR1 is MDHEN and CDR2 SYDVKM. V was shortened by 2 bases and J by 1 base, with 11 bases between the two germline ends. CDR3 size: 15 residues. CDR3 amino acids: CASSLRTLKNTEAFF. The DNA for the CDR3 is TGTGCCAGCAGTTTACGGACCCTTAAGAACACTGAAGCTTTCTTT.

V and J are TRBV5-1 and TRBJ2-1; D is undetermined. In germline, CDR1 is SGHRS, CDR2 YFSETQ. V lost 0 bases and J lost 0, with 4 bases in between. The CDR3 contains 14 residues. DNA of the CDR3: TGCGCCAGCAGCTTGGCGGGCTCCTACAATGAGCAGTTCTTC. Translation gives CASSLAGSYNEQFF.

The genes are TRBV19 and TRBJ1-4; no definite D call. The CDR3 is 14 residues long. Germline V gene lookup returns CDR1 LNHDA and CDR2 SQIVND (reference sequence). V was shortened by 2 bases and J by 8 bases, with 12 bases between the two germline ends. CDR3 coding DNA: TGTGCCAGTAGTATACCCTCGACGGGCGAAAAACTGTTTTTT. Translation: CASSIPSTGEKLFF.

The V call is TRBV27, the J call TRBJ2-1, with D unresolved. This CDR3 comprises 11 residues. CDR1 is MNHEY and CDR2 is SMNVEV in the germline V gene (reference sequence). CDR3 loop: CGHQNYNEQFF. CDR3 bases: TGTGGACATCAGAACTACAATGAGCAGTTCTTC.

The CDR3 DNA is TGTGCCAGCAGCGTATACGGCAGGGGGAACACCGGGGAGCTGTTTTTT. Amino acids: CASSVYGRGNTGELFF. This rearrangement joins TRBV9 to TRBJ2-2, with D possibly being TRBD1 (6 bases). The CDR3 loop spans 16 amino acids. Germline-derived CDR1 and CDR2 are SGDLS and YYNGEE. V was pared by 1 base and J by 1 base, with 11 bases between.